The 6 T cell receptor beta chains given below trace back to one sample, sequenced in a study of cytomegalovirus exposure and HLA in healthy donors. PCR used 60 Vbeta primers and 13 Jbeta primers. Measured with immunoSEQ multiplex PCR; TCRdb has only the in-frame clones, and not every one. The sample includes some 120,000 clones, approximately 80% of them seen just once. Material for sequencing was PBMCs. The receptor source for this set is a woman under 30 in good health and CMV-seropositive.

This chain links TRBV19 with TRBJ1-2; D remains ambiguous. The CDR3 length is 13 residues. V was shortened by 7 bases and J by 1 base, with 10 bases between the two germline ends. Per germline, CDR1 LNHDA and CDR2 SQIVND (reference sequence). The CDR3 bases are TGTGCCAGTACTCTGACACGTAACTATGGCTACACCTTC. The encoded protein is CASTLTRNYGYTF. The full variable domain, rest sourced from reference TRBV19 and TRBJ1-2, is DGGITQSPKYLFRKEGQNVTLSCEQNLNHDAMYWYRQDPGQGLRLIYYSQIVNDFQKGDIAEGYSVSREKKESFPLTVTSAQKNPTAFYLCASTLTRNYGYTFGSGTRLTVV.

The CDR3: CASTRTGLGSAEAFF. The CDR3 DNA follows: TGCGCCAGCACCCGGACAGGGCTGGGATCCGCTGAAGCTTTCTTT. The V and J genes are TRBV10-2 and TRBJ1-1, with 8 bases matching TRBD1. The V segment lost 7 bases and the J segment 6 bases; nucleotides outside the gene matches: 13. The V gene's germline CDR1 is WSHSY and CDR2 SAAADI. The CDR3 spans 15 residues.

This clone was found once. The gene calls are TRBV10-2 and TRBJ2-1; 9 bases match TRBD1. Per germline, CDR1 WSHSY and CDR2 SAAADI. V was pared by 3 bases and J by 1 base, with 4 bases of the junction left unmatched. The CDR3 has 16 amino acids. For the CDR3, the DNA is TGCGCCAGCAGTGATTTGGGACAGGGATCCTACAATGAGCAGTTCTTC. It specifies CASSDLGQGSYNEQFF.

CDR3: CASSLELLNTEAFF. CDR3 coding DNA: TGTGCCAGCAGCCTGGAACTTCTGAACACTGAAGCTTTCTTT. This chain links TRBV5-4 with TRBJ1-1; D remains ambiguous. V lost 4 bases and J 0 bases, leaving 10 bases between the germline ends. This CDR3 has 14 residues. Germline assignment: CDR1 SGHNT and CDR2 YYREEE (reference sequence).

CDR3 nucleotide sequence: TGTGCCAGCAGCCAAGTTTCCGGGACTAGCGGGACCTACGAGCAGTACTTC. The encoded protein is CASSQVSGTSGTYEQYF. The V gene is TRBV4-2, the J gene TRBJ2-7, with 13 positions matching TRBD2. The CDR3 sequence is 17 residues long. The trim removed 1 base at V and 2 bases at J, leaving 5 bases unmatched. Germline V CDR1 and CDR2: LGHNA, YNFKEQ.

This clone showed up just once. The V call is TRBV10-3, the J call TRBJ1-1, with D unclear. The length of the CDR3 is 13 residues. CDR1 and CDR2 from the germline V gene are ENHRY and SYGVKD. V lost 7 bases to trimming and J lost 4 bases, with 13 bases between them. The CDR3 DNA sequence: TGTGCCATCAAGGAGGGCGGGAGCACTGAAGCTTTCTTT. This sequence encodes CAIKEGGSTEAFF.